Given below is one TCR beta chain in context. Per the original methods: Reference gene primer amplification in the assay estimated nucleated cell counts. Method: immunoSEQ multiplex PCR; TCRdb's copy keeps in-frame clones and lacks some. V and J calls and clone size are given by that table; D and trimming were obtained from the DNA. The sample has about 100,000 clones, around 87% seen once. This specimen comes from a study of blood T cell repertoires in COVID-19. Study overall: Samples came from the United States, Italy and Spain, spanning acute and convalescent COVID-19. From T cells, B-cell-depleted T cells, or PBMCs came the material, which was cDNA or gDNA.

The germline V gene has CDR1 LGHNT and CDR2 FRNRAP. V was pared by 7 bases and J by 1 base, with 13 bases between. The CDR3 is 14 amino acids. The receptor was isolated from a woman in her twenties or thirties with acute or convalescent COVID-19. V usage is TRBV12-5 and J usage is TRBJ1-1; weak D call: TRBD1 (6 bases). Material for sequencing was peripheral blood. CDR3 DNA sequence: TGTGCTAGTGCCCCGGGGGGACAGAACACTGAAGCTTTCTTT. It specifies CASAPGGQNTEAFF.